These 16 T cell receptor beta chains were all obtained from the same sample, sequenced in a study of CD8+ T cells in alopecia areata. Treatment noted: oral pan-JAK inhibitor, 5-10 mg twice daily. Isolated RNA was reverse transcribed into cDNA used as the sequencing template. Generated by immunoSEQ multiplex PCR, the TCRdb table keeps only in-frame clones and is missing some. The sample lists approximately 180,000 clones, approximately 67% occurring once. Sequences were derived from CD4+ T cells sorted from blood, sampled around week 49, from a patient treated with tofacitinib. All receptors derive from a human donor with alopecia areata.

In this sample, this clone turned up once. The rearrangement links TRBV5-4 to TRBJ2-1; TRBD1 agrees at 8 bases. The CDR3 extends over 14 amino acids. CDR1 is SGHNT and CDR2 is YYREEE in the germline V gene (reference sequence). V lost 5 bases, J lost 5 bases, and 6 bases stayed unmatched. CDR3 bases: TGTGCCAGCAGGGACAGGGACTCTAACAATGAGCAGTTCTTC. As protein: CASRDRDSNNEQFF.

The genes are TRBV7-2 and TRBJ1-5, with a tentative D call TRBD1 (5 bases). Trimming left V 4 bases short and J 4 bases short, with 8 bases between. This CDR3 region has 13 residues. CDR1 is SGHTA and CDR2 is FQGNSA in the germline V gene. The CDR3 reads CASSSQENQPQHF. The CDR3 DNA reads TGTGCCAGCAGCTCACAGGAAAATCAGCCCCAGCATTTT.

The chain is built from TRBV7-2 and TRBJ2-4; the D gene is possibly TRBD1 (6 bases). The germline V gene encodes CDR1 SGHTA and CDR2 FQGNSA. With 4 bases removed from V and 7 bases from J, the gap between germline ends came to 14 bases. CDR3 length: 14 amino acids. This CDR3 is CASSSQGSMNIQYF. Written as DNA, the CDR3 is TGTGCCAGCAGCTCCCAGGGGTCGATGAACATTCAGTACTTC.

This chain uses TRBV2 with TRBJ2-2, with unresolved D. CDR1 is SNHLY and CDR2 is FYNNEI in the germline V gene. Trimming cost V 7 bases and J 8 bases, with 8 bases left between them. CDR3 length equals 11 residues. The CDR3 bases are TGTGCCAGCACGATGGGTGGGGAGCTGTTTTTT. This sequence encodes CASTMGGELFF.

The chain couples TRBV15 to TRBJ2-2; no definite D call. Between the trimmed V and J ends, which lost 2 bases and 9 bases, there was a span of 13 bases. This CDR3 comprises 14 residues. In germline, CDR1 is LNHNV, CDR2 YYDKDF (reference sequence). CDR3 in DNA: TGTGCCACCAGCAGACCAATCCAGAACCGGGAGCTGTTTTTT. Translation: CATSRPIQNRELFF.

This chain links TRBV29-1 with TRBJ2-4, with D unresolved. The germline V gene has CDR1 SQVTM and CDR2 ANQGSEA. This CDR3 is 12 amino acids long. Trimming left V 4 bases short and J 0 bases short, with 4 bases between. This chain's CDR3 is CSVGEAKNIQYF. CDR3 sequence (DNA): TGCAGCGTTGGAGAAGCCAAAAACATTCAGTACTTC.

The rearrangement uses TRBV7-2 and TRBJ1-5; D is perhaps TRBD1 (6 bases). The V and J ends lost 8 bases and 6 bases respectively, with 14 bases between them. CDR1 and CDR2 from the germline V gene are SGHTA and FQGNSA. The CDR3 is 13 amino acids. The CDR3 nucleotides read TGTGCCAGCGGCCAGGGGACCCGTCAGCCCCAGCATTTT. Its protein is CASGQGTRQPQHF.

The chain carries TRBV4-3 and TRBJ1-2; tentative D call: TRBD1 (6 bases). The CDR3 totals 15 residues. Trimming pared 5 bases from V and 5 bases from J, leaving 18 bases between. Per germline, CDR1 LGHNA and CDR2 YSLEER. The CDR3 DNA reads as TGCGCCAGCAGCTCCCTGGCAGGGGTCCGGTATGGCTACACCTTC. Protein: CASSSLAGVRYGYTF.

This clone was detected ten times or more. V and J are TRBV12-5 and TRBJ2-6; 7 bases agree with TRBD1. Trimming at V came to 2 bases and at J to 2 bases, leaving 3 bases not matched to a gene. The germline V gene has CDR1 LGHNT and CDR2 FRNRAP. The CDR3 runs 16 residues. CDR3 sequence reads: CASGLNRGPGANVLTF. The DNA for the CDR3 is TGTGCTAGTGGTTTGAACAGGGGCCCTGGGGCCAACGTCCTGACTTTC. Supplemented by reference TRBV12-5 and TRBJ2-6, the full variable domain reads DARVTQTPRHKVTEMGQEVTMRCQPILGHNTVFWYRQTMMQGLELLAYFRNRAPLDDSGMPKDRFSAEMPDATLATLKIQPSEPRDSAVYFCASGLNRGPGANVLTFGAGSRLTVL.

Only a few counts were recorded for this clone. The chain joins TRBV30 to TRBJ2-2, with 9 bases fitting TRBD1. The CDR3 runs 13 residues. Germline CDR1 is GTSNPN and CDR2 is SVGIG (reference sequence). With 4 bases clipped from V and 5 bases from J, the junction kept 2 bases outside the gene matches. Here the CDR3 reads CAWNDRGTGELFF. The CDR3 bases are TGTGCCTGGAACGACAGGGGGACCGGGGAGCTGTTTTTT.

This clone has just a few counts. The chain has TRBV29-1 and TRBJ1-2; 7 bases align to TRBD1. The germline V gene encodes CDR1 SQVTM and CDR2 ANQGSEA. The junction had 6 bases not matched to a gene; V was cut back by 6 bases and J by 8 bases. This CDR3 spans 11 amino acids. In DNA form, the CDR3 reads TGCAGCGTCGATGACAGGGTCGGCTACACCTTC. Its protein is CSVDDRVGYTF. The full variable domain, completed using reference TRBV29-1 and TRBJ1-2, is SAVISQKPSRDICQRGTSLTIQCQVDSQVTMMFWYRQQPGQSLTLIATANQGSEATYESGFVIDKFPISRPNLTFSTLTVSNMSPEDSSIYLCSVDDRVGYTFGSGTRLTVV.

This chain links TRBV27 with TRBJ2-5, with 11 bases fitting TRBD2. CDR1 MNHEY and CDR2 SMNVEV come from the germline V gene (reference sequence). The CDR3 length is 17 residues. Trimming removed 6 bases from V and 3 bases from J; junction bases left unmatched: 12. DNA of the CDR3: TGTGCCAGCAGACTCCTGTTTAGCGGGGGGGCCGAAGAGACCCAGTACTTC. The encoded protein is CASRLLFSGGAEETQYF.

The chain recombines TRBV14 with TRBJ2-3; TRBD2 is a possible D gene (5 bases). The germline CDR1 and CDR2 sequences are SGHDN and FVKESK. Trimming took 4 bases from V and 0 from J, leaving 11 bases between them. The CDR3 is 15 amino acids. DNA of the CDR3: TGTGCCAGCAGCCTCACCTGGACTAGCACAGATACGCAGTATTTT. Residues: CASSLTWTSTDTQYF.

With respect to this clone: A junction end diverges from the germline sequence, so it may reflect a read error. This sequence joins TRBV10-3 and TRBJ1-2; 8 bases line up with TRBD1. Per the germline V gene, CDR1 is ENHRY and CDR2 is SYGVKD. This CDR3 is built from 12 residues. The CDR3 protein is CAISGGQGLEVF. The CDR3 region has the DNA TGTGCCATCAGTGGAGGACAGGGTCTGGAAGTCTTC.

This clone came up once. The chain carries TRBV29-1 and TRBJ2-1; D is ambiguous. The V and J ends lost 2 bases and 5 bases respectively, with 10 bases between them. From germline, CDR1 is SQVTM and CDR2 ANQGSEA. The CDR3 has 13 amino acids. The CDR3 reads CSVEPPGHNEQFF. The CDR3 DNA follows: TGCAGCGTTGAACCCCCCGGCCACAATGAGCAGTTCTTC.

In its sample, this clone was seen a few times. The rearrangement joins TRBV29-1 to TRBJ2-5; TRBD2 is a possible D gene (5 bases). V was shortened by 6 bases and J by 5 bases, with 13 bases between the two germline ends. The CDR3 totals 12 residues. Germline loops: CDR1 SQVTM, CDR2 ANQGSEA. CDR3 DNA sequence: TGCAGCGTGAAGAGGGAAGGGGAGACCCAGTACTTC. It specifies CSVKREGETQYF.